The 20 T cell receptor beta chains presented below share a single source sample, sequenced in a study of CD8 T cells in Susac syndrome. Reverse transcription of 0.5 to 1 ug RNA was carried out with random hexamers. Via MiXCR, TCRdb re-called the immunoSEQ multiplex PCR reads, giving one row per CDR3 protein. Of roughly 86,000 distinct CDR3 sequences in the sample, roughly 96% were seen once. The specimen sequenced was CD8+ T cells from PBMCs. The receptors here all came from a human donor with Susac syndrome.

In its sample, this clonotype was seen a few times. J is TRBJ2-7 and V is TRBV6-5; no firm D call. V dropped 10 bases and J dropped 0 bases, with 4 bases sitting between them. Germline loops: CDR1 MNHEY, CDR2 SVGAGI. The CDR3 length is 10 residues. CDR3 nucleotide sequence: TGTGCCACCCGCTCCTACGAGCAGTACTTC. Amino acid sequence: CATRSYEQYF.

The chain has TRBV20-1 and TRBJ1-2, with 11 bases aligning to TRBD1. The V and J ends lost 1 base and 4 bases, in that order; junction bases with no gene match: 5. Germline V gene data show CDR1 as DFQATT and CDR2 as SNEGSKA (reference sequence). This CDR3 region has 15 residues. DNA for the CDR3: TGCAGTGCTAGAGTCGGACAGGGGGCCAGCTATGGCTACACCTTC. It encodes CSARVGQGASYGYTF.

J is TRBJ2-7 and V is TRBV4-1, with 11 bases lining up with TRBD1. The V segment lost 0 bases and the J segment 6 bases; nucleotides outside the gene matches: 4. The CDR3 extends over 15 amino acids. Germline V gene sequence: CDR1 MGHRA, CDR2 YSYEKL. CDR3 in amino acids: CASSQERTGGLEQYF. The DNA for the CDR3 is TGCGCCAGCAGCCAAGAAAGGACAGGGGGCCTCGAGCAGTACTTC.

CDR3 region: CASSQTSDKAQNNEQFF. CDR3 nucleotides: TGCGCCAGCAGCCAAACCTCTGACAAAGCCCAAAACAATGAGCAGTTCTTC. The chain links TRBV4-3 to TRBJ2-1; D not certain. The length of the CDR3 is 17 residues. The V gene's germline CDR1 is LGHNA and CDR2 YSLEER. V was shortened by 2 bases and J by 5 bases, with 19 bases between the two germline ends.

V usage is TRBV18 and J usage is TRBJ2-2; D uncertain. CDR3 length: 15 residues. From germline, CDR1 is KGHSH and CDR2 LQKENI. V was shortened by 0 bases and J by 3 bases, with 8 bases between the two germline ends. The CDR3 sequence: CASSPPNMYTGELFF. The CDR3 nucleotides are TGTGCCAGCTCACCACCGAATATGTACACCGGGGAGCTGTTTTTT.

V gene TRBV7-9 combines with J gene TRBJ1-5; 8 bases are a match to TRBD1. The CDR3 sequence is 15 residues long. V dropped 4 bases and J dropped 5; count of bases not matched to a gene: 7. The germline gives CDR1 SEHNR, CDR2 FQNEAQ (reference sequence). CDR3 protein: CASSSADRGHQPQHF. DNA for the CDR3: TGTGCCAGCAGCTCCGCTGACAGGGGCCATCAGCCCCAGCATTTT.

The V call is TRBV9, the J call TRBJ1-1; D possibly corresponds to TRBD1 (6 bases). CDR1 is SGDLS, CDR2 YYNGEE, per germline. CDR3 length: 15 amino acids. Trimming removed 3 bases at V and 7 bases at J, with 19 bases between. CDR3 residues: CASSAADEGGNEAFF. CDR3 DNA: TGTGCCAGCAGCGCGGCCGACGAAGGGGGGAATGAAGCTTTCTTT. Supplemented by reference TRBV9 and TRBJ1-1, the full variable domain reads DSGVTQTPKHLITATGQRVTLRCSPRSGDLSVYWYQQSLDQGLQFLIQYYNGEERAKGNILERFSAQQFPDLHSELNLSSLELGDSALYFCASSAADEGGNEAFFGQGTRLTVV.

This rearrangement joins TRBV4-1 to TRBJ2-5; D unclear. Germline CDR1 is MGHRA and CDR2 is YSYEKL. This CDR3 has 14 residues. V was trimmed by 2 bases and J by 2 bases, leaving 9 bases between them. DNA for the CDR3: TGCGCCAGCAGCCAAATAGCACCGCAAGAGACCCAGTACTTC. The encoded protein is CASSQIAPQETQYF.

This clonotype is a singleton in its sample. For the CDR3, the DNA is TGCGCCAGCAGCGCAGGGAGAATTGTGAACACTGAAGCTTTCTTT. Its protein product is CASSAGRIVNTEAFF. This chain connects TRBV5-1 to TRBJ1-1, with a weak D call TRBD1 (5 bases). Trimming cost V 4 bases and J 0 bases, with 13 bases left between them. Germline loops: CDR1 SGHRS, CDR2 YFSETQ. The CDR3 consists of 15 residues.

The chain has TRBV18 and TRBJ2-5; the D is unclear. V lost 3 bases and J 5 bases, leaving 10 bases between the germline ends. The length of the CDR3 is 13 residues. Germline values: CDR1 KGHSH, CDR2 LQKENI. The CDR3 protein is CASSPRPRETQYF. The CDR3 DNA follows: TGTGCCAGCTCACCTCGCCCCAGGGAGACCCAGTACTTC.

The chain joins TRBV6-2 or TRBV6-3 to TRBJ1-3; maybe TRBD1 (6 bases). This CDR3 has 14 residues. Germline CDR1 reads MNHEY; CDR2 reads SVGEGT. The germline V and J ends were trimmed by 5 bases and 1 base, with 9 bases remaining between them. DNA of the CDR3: TGTGCCAGCAGTAGGACAGCGTCTGGAAACACCATATATTTT. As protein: CASSRTASGNTIYF.

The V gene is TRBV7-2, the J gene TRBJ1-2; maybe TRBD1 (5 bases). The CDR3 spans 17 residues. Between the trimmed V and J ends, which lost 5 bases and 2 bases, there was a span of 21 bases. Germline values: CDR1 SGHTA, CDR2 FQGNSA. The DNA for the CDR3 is TGTGCCAGCAGCCTCAGGGCTGGTGGGGGAACCAACTATGGCTACACCTTC. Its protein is CASSLRAGGGTNYGYTF.

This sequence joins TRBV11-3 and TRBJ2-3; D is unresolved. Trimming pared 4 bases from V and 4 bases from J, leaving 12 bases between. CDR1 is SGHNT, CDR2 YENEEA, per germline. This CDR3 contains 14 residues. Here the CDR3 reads CASSSPRSADTQYF. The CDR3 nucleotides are TGTGCCAGCAGCTCCCCCCGCAGTGCAGATACGCAGTATTTT.

The CDR3 protein is CATSAGKTSTDTQYF. In DNA, the CDR3 is TGTGCCACCAGTGCCGGCAAGACTAGCACAGATACGCAGTATTTT. This chain connects TRBV24-1 to TRBJ2-3; the D is unclear. Deletions cut 5 bases from V and 0 bases from J, with 11 bases between. The germline gives CDR1 KGHDR, CDR2 SFDVKD. This CDR3 has 15 residues.

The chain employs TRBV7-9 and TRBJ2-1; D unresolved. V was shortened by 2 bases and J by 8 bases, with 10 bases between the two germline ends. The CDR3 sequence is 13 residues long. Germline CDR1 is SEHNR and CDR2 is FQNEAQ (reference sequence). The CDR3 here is CASSLTALDEQFF. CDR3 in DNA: TGTGCCAGCAGCTTAACAGCTCTGGATGAGCAGTTCTTC.

The DNA for the CDR3 is TGTGCCAGCAGTTACCCCAGGACAGGGGAAGAGACCCAGTACTTC. It yields the protein CASSYPRTGEETQYF. V gene TRBV6-6 combines with J gene TRBJ2-5; TRBD1 agrees at 9 bases. The trim removed 2 bases at V and 3 bases at J, leaving 4 bases unmatched. The CDR3 loop spans 15 amino acids. Looked up from germline, CDR1 is MNHNY and CDR2 is SVGAGI (reference sequence).

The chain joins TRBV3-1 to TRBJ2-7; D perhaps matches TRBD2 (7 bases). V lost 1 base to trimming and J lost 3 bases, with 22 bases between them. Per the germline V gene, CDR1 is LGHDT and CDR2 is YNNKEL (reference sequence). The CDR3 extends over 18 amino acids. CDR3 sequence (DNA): TGTGCCAGCAGCCAAGTCGGCCGGGGGGCCGCCCCCTTCTACGAGCAGTACTTC. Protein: CASSQVGRGAAPFYEQYF.

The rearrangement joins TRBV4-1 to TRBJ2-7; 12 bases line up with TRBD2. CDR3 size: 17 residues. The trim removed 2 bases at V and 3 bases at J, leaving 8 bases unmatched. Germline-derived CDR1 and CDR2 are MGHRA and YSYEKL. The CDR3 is CASSQPSSLAGGYEQYF. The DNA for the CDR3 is TGCGCCAGCAGCCAACCATCCTCACTAGCGGGGGGCTACGAGCAGTACTTC.

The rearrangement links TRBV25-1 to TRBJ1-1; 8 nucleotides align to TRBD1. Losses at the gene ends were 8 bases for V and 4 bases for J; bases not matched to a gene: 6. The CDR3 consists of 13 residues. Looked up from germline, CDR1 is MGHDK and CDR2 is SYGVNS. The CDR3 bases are TGTGCCAGCGGAGGACAGGGCGCCACTGAAGCTTTCTTT. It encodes CASGGQGATEAFF.

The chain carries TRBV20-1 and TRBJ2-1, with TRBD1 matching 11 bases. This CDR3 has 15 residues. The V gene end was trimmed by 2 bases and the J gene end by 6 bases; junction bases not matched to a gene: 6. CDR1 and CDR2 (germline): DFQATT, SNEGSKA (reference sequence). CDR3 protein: CSARNGQGAGNEQFF. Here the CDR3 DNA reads TGCAGTGCTAGAAACGGACAGGGGGCGGGCAATGAGCAGTTCTTC.